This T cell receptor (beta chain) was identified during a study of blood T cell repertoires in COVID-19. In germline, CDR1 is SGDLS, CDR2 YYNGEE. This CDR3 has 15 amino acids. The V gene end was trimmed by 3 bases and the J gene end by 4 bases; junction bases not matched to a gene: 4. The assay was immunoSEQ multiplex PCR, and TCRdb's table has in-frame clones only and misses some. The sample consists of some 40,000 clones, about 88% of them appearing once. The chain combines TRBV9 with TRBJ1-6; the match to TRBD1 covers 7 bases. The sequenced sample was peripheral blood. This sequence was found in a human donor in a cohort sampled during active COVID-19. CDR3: CASSGPGQYNSPLHF. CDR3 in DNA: TGTGCCAGCAGCGGACCGGGACAGTATAATTCACCCCTCCACTTT.